The 10 T cell receptor beta chains below come from one sample, sequenced in a study of Tregs in tolerant kidney transplant recipients. Data came from immunoSEQ multiplex PCR; TCRdb stores just in-frame clones and leaves some out. This table holds more than 45,000 clones. The specimen comprised CD4+ T cells from blood, sampled before the transplant. The source is a human donor who received a combined kidney and bone marrow transplant.

Points on this clone: The CDR3 end lies 3 residues beyond the end of the read and is filled in from the germline J gene. The genes are TRBV19 and TRBJ2-3; no definite D call. The CDR3 is 11 residues long. Trimming removed 7 bases from V and 2 bases from J, with 4 bases in between. The V gene's germline CDR1 is LNHDA and CDR2 SQIVND (reference sequence). This chain's CDR3 is CASTNTDTQYF. CDR3 DNA (partial): TGTGCCAGTACCAACACAGATACG.

Of note for this clone: The CDR3 end falls 3 residues outside the read, so it is completed with the germline J gene. V usage is TRBV2 and J usage is TRBJ2-2; TRBD1 aligns across 7 bases. J lost 4 bases, V lost 6 bases, and 8 bases had no gene match. The CDR3 loop spans 15 amino acids. In germline, CDR1 is SNHLY, CDR2 FYNNEI. The CDR3 sequence is CASRFDRVGTGELFF. The sequenced CDR3 bases are TGTGCCAGCAGGTTTGACAGGGTGGGCACCGGGGAG. Drawing the rest from reference TRBV2 and TRBJ2-2, the complete variable domain is EPEVTQTPSHQVTQMGQEVILRCVPISNHLYFYWYRQILGQKVEFLVSFYNNEISEKSEIFDDQFSVERPDGSNFTLKIRSTKLEDSAMYFCASRFDRVGTGELFFGEGSRLTVL.

Of note for this clone: Sequencing ends 3 residues short of the CDR3 end; the germline J gene provides the rest. The J gene is TRBJ2-7, the V gene TRBV29-1; D perhaps matches TRBD2 (6 bases). V dropped 6 bases and J dropped 6 bases, with 15 bases sitting between them. The length of the CDR3 is 12 residues. Germline V gene data show CDR1 as SQVTM and CDR2 as ANQGSEA. Partial CDR3 DNA: TGCAGCGTGGACACCCCGCGGGGCGAG. Translating it yields CSVDTPRGE. The whole CDR3 protein is CSVDTPRGEQYF.

In the case of this clone: Coverage ceases 3 residues before the CDR3 finishes, and the germline J gene fills in the end. This sequence joins TRBV30 and TRBJ1-1; D not certain. The germline V and J ends were trimmed by 1 base and 3 bases, with 9 bases remaining between them. CDR3 length: 13 residues. Per germline, CDR1 GTSNPN and CDR2 SVGIG (reference sequence). Here the CDR3 reads CAWSGRRDTEAFF. The CDR3 bases that were read are TGTGCCTGGAGTGGTAGACGGGACACTGAA.

On this clone: Sequencing ends 3 residues short of the CDR3 end; the germline J gene provides the rest. The chain couples TRBV20-1 to TRBJ2-7; 8 bases are shared with TRBD2. Germline V lookup: CDR1 DFQATT, CDR2 SNEGSKA (reference sequence). There are 14 residues in the CDR3. Trimming removed 5 bases from V and 3 bases from J; junction bases left unmatched: 9. The CDR3 is CSAPASSGFYEQYF. Incomplete CDR3 DNA: TGCAGTGCTCCGGCATCTAGCGGGTTCTACGAG.

In regard to this clone: The CDR3 end falls 3 residues outside the read, so it is completed with the germline J gene. This chain joins TRBV7-2 and TRBJ1-5; no clear D gene. The V gene lost 5 bases and the J gene lost 2 bases, with 7 bases spanning the gap. CDR1 is SGHTA, CDR2 FQGNSA, per germline. CDR3 length equals 13 residues. The CDR3 region is CASSPSGNQPQHF. Partial CDR3 DNA: TGTGCCAGCAGCCCCTCAGGCAATCAGCCC.

Turning to this clone: The CDR3 end is not reached by the read, which stops 3 residues before it; the germline J gene fills it in. J is TRBJ2-2 and V is TRBV6-2 or TRBV6-3, with D perhaps TRBD1 (6 bases). CDR1 MNHEY and CDR2 SVGEGT come from the germline V gene. The V gene lost 7 bases and the J gene lost 7 bases, with 16 bases spanning the gap. This CDR3 has 14 residues. The CDR3 bases that were read are TGTGCCAGCAACCGTCAGGGGACGGTCGGGGAG. Its protein product is CASNRQGTVGE. In full, the CDR3 is CASNRQGTVGELFF.

Note on this clone: Coverage ceases 3 residues before the CDR3 finishes, and the germline J gene fills in the end. This sequence joins TRBV19 and TRBJ1-4; D might be TRBD1 (5 bases). CDR3 length equals 16 residues. Trimming removed 0 bases at V and 8 bases at J, with 16 bases between. Germline V CDR1 and CDR2: LNHDA, SQIVND (reference sequence). CDR3 DNA (partial): TGTGCCAGTAGTATAGACGGGATTAAACCAGGGGAAAAA. The encoded protein is CASSIDGIKPGEK. The entire CDR3 protein is CASSIDGIKPGEKLFF.

Turning to this clone: The read finishes 3 residues shy of the CDR3 end, and the germline J gene is used to complete it. The chain recombines TRBV20-1 with TRBJ2-1; a weak D match, TRBD2 (5 bases). With 0 bases removed from V and 7 bases from J, the gap between germline ends came to 19 bases. Germline V gene lookup returns CDR1 DFQATT and CDR2 SNEGSKA (reference sequence). The CDR3 contains 16 residues. This chain's CDR3 is CSARDLVRASINEQFF. The CDR3 bases that were read are TGCAGTGCTAGAGATCTCGTGAGGGCCTCGATAAATGAG.

Points on this clone: The CDR3 extends 3 residues past the end of the read, so its final part is completed from the germline J gene. This chain uses TRBV5-4 with TRBJ2-4, with 7 bases fitting TRBD2. Germline V lookup: CDR1 SGHNT, CDR2 YYREEE (reference sequence). The CDR3 totals 15 residues. V gave up 3 bases and J gave up 6 bases; unmatched junction bases: 9. The part of the CDR3 DNA that was read is TGTGCCAGCAGCTATGGGGGGGGGAAGGGAAACATT. This sequence encodes CASSYGGGKGNI. The entire CDR3 is CASSYGGGKGNIQYF.